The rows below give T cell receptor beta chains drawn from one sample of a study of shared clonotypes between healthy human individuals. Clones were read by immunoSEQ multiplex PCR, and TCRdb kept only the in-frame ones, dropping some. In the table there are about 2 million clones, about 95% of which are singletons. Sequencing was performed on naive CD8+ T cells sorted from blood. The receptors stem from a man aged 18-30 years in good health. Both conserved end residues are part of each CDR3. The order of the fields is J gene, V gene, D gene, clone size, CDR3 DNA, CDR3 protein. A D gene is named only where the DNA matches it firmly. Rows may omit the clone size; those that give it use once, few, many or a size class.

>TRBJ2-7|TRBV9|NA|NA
TGTGCCAGCAGCCCCCGGGCGGCGGTAAACTACGAGCAGTACTTC
CASSPRAAVNYEQYF
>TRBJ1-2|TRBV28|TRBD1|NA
TGTGCCAGCAGTTTCCCTTCTGCAGGGGGCTATGGCTACACCTTC
CASSFPSAGGYGYTF
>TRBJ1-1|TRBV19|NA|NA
TGTGCCAGTAGTATACAGGGCCAGGGTCCAAACACTGAAGCTTTCTTT
CASSIQGQGPNTEAFF
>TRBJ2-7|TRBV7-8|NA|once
TGTGCCAGCAGCTTAGATGGGGGCTACGAGCAGTACTTC
CASSLDGGYEQYF
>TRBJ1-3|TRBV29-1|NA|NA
TGCAGCGTTGATTCTCTGGGGGACACCATATATTTT
CSVDSLGDTIYF
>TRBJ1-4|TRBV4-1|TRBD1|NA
TGCGCCAGCAGCTTACGGGACAGTCGAGAAAAACTGTTTTTT
CASSLRDSREKLFF
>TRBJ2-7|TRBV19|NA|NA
TGTGCCAGTAAGGGGCGGGAAGACTACGAGCAGTACTTC
CASKGREDYEQYF
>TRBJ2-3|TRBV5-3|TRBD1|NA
TGTGCCAGAAGCTTCTCAGGGGGAAGCACAGATACGCAGTATTTT
CARSFSGGSTDTQYF
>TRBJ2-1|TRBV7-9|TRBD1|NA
TGTGCCAGCACGGACAGGACAAACAATGAGCAGTTCTTC
CASTDRTNNEQFF
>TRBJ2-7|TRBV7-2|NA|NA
TGTGCCAGCAGCCCCCTGCTCACGGCTGGGCCAACCTACGAGCAGTACTTC
CASSPLLTAGPTYEQYF
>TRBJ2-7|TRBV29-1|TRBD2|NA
TGCAGCGTTGAGCCAGCGGGGGGGCCCTCCGAGCAGTACTTC
CSVEPAGGPSEQYF
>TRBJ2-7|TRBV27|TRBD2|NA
TGTGCCAGCCGAGGACTAGCGGGCTACGAGCAGTACTTC
CASRGLAGYEQYF
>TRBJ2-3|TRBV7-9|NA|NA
TGTGCCAGCAGCCCCTCAGCAGAAGAGGCAGATACGCAGTATTTT
CASSPSAEEADTQYF
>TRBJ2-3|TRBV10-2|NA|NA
TGCGCCAGCCTAGAACCCCAGGTTTCCAGCACAGATACGCAGTATTTT
CASLEPQVSSTDTQYF
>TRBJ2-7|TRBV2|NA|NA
TGTGCCAGCAGTCCGGAGGGTGAGTACGAGCAGTACTTC
CASSPEGEYEQYF
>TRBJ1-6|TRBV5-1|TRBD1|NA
TGCGCCAGCAGCCCCGACTGGGACAGCCACTCCTATAATTCACCCCTCCACTTT
CASSPDWDSHSYNSPLHF
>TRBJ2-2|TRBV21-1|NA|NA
TGTGCCAGCAGCAAAGGAATATCGGGACACCCAAACACCGGGGAGCTGTTTTTT
CASSKGISGHPNTGELFF
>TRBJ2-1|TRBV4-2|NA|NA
TGTGCCAGCAGCCAAGCGCTAGCTCCGTACAATGAGCAGTTCTTC
CASSQALAPYNEQFF